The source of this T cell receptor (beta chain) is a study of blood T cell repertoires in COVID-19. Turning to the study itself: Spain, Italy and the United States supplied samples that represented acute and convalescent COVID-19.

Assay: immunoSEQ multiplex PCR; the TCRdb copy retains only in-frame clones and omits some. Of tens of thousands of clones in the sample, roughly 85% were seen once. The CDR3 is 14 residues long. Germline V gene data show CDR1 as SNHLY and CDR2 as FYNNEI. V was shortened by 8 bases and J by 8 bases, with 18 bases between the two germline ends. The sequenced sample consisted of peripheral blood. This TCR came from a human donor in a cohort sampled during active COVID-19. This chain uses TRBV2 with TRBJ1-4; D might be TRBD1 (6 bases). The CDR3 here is CASAQGTNREKLFF. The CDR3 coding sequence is TGTGCCAGCGCCCAGGGGACAAACAGGGAAAAACTGTTTTTT.